This TCR beta chain was sequenced for a study of T-cell reconstitution after alpha-beta-depleted transplantation in children. Findings and caveats of the study: Reports say that about two months after transplant, the alpha-beta T cells came out of several hundred graft clones that had expanded. Where some patients showed high TCRbeta diversity at day 60, it came from recipient T cells and thymic progenitors that had survived.

CDR3 length: 13 residues. Germline V gene sequence: CDR1 SGDLS, CDR2 YYNGEE. Trimming removed 4 bases from V and 12 bases from J; junction bases left unmatched: 6. Remarks on this clonotype: The antigen is not known.

Unique molecular identifiers were used to barcode this TCRbeta library. TCRdb re-called the PCR reads with MiXCR, one entry per CDR3 protein. Here the sample spans some 200,000 distinct CDR3 sequences, around 8.4% being singletons. The sample was PBMCs, mostly from graft donor cells, taken 360 days after TCRalphabeta/CD19-depleted stem cell transplant. The origin of this receptor is a male patient between 2 and 10 years old who had a stem cell transplant for acute myeloid leukemia, so the T cells may come from the graft donor. The chain carries TRBV9 and TRBJ2-1; TRBD2 matches 11 bases. The CDR3 nucleotides are TGTGCCAGCAGCTTTAGCGGGGGGGCCACGCAGTTCTTC. It encodes CASSFSGGATQFF.